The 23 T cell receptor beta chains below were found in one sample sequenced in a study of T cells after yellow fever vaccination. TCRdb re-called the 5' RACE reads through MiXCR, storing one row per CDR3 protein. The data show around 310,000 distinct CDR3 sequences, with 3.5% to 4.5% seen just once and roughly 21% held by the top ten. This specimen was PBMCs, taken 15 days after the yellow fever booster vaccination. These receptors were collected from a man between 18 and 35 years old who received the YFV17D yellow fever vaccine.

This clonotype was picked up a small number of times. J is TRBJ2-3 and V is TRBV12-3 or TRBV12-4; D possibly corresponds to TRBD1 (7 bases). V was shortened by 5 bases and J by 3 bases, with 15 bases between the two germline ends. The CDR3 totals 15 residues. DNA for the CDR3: TGTGCCAGCAGTCAACTGACAGGGAGGACAGATACGCAGTATTTT. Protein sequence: CASSQLTGRTDTQYF.

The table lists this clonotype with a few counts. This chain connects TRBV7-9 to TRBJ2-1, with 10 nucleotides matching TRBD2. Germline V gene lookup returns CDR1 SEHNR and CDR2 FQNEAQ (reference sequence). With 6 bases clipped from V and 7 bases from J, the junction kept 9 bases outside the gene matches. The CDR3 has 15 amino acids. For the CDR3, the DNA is TGTGCCAGCAGTCCCCTAGCGGGGGCACTGAATGAGCAGTTCTTC. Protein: CASSPLAGALNEQFF.

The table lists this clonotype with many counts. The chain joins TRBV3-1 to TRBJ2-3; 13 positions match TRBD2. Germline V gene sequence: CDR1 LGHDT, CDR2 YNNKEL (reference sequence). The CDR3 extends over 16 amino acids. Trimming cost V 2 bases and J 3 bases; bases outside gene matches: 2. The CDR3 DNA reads TGTGCCAGCAGCCAACTACTAGCGGGGGGGACAGATACGCAGTATTTT. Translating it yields CASSQLLAGGTDTQYF.

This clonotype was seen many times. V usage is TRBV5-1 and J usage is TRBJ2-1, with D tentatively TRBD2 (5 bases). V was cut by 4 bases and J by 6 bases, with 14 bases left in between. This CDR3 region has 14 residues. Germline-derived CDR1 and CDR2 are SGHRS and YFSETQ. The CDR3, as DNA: TGCGCCAGCAGCCTCGACCCTAGCTCCAATGAGCAGTTCTTC. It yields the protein CASSLDPSSNEQFF.

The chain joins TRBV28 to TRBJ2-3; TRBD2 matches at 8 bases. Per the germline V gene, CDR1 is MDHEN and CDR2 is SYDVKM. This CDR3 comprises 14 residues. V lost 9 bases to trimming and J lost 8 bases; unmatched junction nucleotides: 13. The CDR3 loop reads CASLTGLVAVTQYF. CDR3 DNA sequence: TGTGCCAGTTTAACGGGACTAGTTGCAGTTACGCAGTATTTT.

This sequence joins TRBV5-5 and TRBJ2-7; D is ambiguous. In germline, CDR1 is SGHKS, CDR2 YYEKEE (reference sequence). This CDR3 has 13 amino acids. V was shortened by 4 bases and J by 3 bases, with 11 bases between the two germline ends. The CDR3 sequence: CASSPGGYYEQYV. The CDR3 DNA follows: TGTGCCAGCAGCCCCGGTGGGTACTACGAGCAGTACGTC.

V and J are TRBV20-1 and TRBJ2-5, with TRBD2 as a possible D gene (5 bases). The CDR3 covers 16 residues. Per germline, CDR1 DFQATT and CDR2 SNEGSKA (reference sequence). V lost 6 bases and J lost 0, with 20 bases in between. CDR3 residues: CSARIARSSYQETQYF. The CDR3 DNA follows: TGCAGTGCAAGGATAGCGCGCTCCTCTTACCAAGAGACCCAGTACTTC.

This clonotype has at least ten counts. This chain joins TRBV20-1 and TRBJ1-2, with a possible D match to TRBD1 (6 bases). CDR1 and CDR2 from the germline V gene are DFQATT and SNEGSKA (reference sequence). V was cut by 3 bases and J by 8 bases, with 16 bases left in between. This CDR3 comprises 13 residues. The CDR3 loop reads CSASEPGALGYTF. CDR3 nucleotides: TGCAGTGCTAGTGAACCGGGGGCGTTGGGCTACACCTTC.

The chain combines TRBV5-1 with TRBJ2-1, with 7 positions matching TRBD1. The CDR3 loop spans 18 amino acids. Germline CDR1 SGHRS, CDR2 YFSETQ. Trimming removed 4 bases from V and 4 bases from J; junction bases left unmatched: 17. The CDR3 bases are TGCGCCAGCAGCCCCGGGACAGTACGCCACACGATTTACAATGAGCAGTTCTTC. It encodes CASSPGTVRHTIYNEQFF.

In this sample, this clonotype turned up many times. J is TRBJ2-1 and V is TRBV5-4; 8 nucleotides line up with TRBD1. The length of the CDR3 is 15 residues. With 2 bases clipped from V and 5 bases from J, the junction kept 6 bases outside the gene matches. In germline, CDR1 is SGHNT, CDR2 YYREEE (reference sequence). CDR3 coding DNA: TGTGCCAGCAGCTTTTGGGACAGGAGGAACAATGAGCAGTTCTTC. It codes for CASSFWDRRNNEQFF.

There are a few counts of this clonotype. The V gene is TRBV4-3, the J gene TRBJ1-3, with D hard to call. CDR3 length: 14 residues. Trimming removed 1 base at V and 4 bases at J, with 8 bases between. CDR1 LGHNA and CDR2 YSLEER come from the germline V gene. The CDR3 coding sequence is TGCGCCAGCAGCCAAGGGAATGGGGGAAACACCATATATTTT. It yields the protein CASSQGNGGNTIYF.

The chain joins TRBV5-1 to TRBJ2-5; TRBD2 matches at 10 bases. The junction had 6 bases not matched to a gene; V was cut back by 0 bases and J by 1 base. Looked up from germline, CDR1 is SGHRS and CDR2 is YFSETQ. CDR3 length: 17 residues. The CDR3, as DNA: TGCGCCAGCAGCTTGGGGCTAGCGGGGGATATCCAAGAGACCCAGTACTTC. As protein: CASSLGLAGDIQETQYF.

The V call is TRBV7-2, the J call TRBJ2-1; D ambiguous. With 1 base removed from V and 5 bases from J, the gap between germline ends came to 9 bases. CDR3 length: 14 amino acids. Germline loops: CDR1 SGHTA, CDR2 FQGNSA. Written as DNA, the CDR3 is TGTGCCAGCAGCTTAGGTATTACCAACAATGAGCAGTTCTTC. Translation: CASSLGITNNEQFF.

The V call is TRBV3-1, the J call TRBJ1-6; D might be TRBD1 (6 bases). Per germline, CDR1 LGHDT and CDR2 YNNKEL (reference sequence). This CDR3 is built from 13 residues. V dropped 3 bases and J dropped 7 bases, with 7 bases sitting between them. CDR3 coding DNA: TGTGCCAGCAGCCAGGGGACAAATTCACCCCTCCACTTT. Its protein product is CASSQGTNSPLHF.

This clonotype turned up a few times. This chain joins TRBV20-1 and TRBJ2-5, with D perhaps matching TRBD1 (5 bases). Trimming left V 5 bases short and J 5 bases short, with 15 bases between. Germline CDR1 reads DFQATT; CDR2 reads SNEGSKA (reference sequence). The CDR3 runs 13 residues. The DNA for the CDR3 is TGCAGTGCTTCCCCTTCAGGGTCCGAGACCCAGTACTTC. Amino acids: CSASPSGSETQYF.

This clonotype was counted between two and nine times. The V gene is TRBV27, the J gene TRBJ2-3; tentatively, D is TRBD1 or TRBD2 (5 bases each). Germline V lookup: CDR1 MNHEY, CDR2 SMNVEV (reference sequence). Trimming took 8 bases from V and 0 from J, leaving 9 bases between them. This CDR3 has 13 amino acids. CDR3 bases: TGTGCCAGCTACGGGACGAGCACAGATACGCAGTATTTT. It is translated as CASYGTSTDTQYF.

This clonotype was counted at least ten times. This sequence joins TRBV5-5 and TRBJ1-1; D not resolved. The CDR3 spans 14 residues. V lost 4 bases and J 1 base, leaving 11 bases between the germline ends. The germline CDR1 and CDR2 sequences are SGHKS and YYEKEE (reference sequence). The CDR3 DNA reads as TGTGCCAGCAGCCCAACACACGAGAACACTGAAGCTTTCTTT. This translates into CASSPTHENTEAFF.

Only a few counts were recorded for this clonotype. CDR3 coding DNA: TGTGCCAGCAGCATATCAGATGGGATAAGCGGTAATTGGGGTGGCTACACCTTC. Its protein is CASSISDGISGNWGGYTF. The gene calls are TRBV11-2 and TRBJ1-2; unclear D gene. The CDR3 consists of 18 residues. Trimming cost V 5 bases and J 7 bases, with 29 bases left between them. Germline CDR1 reads SGHAT; CDR2 reads FQNNGV.

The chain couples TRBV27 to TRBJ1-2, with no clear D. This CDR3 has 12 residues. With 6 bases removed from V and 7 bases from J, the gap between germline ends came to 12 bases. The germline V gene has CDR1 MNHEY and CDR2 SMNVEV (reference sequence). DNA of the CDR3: TGTGCCAGCAGGCCCTGGACGGGTGGCTACACCTTC. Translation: CASRPWTGGYTF.

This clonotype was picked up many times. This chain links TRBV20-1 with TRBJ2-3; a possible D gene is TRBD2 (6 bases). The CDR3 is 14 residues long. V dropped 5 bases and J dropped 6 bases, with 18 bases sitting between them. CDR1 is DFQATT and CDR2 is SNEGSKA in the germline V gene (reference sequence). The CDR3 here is CSAAPGTPVDTQYF. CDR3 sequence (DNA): TGCAGTGCTGCTCCCGGGACTCCTGTGGATACGCAGTATTTT.

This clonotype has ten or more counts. CDR3 coding DNA: TGTGCCAGCAACTCCCTCTTCTCCGGGGGCAACCACGAGCAGTACGTC. Its translation: CASNSLFSGGNHEQYV. The chain joins TRBV7-9 to TRBJ2-7; D is possibly TRBD1 or TRBD2 (6 bases each). This CDR3 has 16 amino acids. V gave up 7 bases and J gave up 5 bases, with 24 bases separating them. Germline CDR1 is SEHNR and CDR2 is FQNEAQ (reference sequence).

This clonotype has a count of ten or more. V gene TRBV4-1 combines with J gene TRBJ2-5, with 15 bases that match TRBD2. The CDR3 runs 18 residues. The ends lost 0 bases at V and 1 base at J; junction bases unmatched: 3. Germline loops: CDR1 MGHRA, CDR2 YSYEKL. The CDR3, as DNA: TGCGCCAGCAGCCAAGATAGGGGACTAGCGGGGGGCCAAGAGACCCAGTACTTC. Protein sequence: CASSQDRGLAGGQETQYF.

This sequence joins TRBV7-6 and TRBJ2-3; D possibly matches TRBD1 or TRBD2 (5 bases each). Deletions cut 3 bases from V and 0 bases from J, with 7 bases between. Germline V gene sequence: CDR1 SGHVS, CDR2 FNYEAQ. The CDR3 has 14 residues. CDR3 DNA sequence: TGTGCCAGCAGCTTGTGGGGGAGCACAGATACGCAGTATTTT. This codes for CASSLWGSTDTQYF.